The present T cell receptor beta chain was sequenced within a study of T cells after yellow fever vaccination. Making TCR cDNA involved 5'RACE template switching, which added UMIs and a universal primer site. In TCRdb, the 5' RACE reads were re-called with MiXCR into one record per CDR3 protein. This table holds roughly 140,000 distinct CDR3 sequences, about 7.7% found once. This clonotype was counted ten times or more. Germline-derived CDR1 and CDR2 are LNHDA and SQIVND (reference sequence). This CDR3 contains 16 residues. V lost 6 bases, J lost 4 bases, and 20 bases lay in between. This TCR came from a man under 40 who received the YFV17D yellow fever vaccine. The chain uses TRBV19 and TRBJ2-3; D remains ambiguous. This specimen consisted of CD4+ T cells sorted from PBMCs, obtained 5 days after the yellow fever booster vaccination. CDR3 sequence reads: CASSPLGRASPDTQYF. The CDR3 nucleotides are TGTGCCAGTAGCCCCCTGGGTCGAGCTTCGCCAGATACGCAGTATTTT.